A selection of T cell receptor beta chains follows, all from one sample in a study of somatic mutations in cytotoxic T cells in rheumatoid arthritis. Method: immunoSEQ multiplex PCR; TCRdb's copy keeps in-frame clones and lacks some. This sample has some 9,900 clones, with approximately 80% found just once. The sequencing sample was made of CD8+ T cells sorted from blood. The receptor source for this set is an adult with rheumatoid arthritis. Both conserved end residues are part of each CDR3. D genes are given only for firm matches. Clone size, where shown, is once, few, many, or a class for clones that have expanded.

>-|TRBJ1-1|TRBV27|-
TGTGCTAGCAGTCACGGACCGCCAGAGGGGCCTGAAGCTTTCTTT
CASSHGPPEGPEAFF
>TRBD2|TRBJ2-3|TRBV11-2|-
TGTGCCAGCAGCCCTCTAGCGGGATTGACAGATACGCAGTATTTT
CASSPLAGLTDTQYF
>-|TRBJ1-1|TRBV7-9|-
TGTGCCAGCAGCTTATCGGCAGCCATGAACACTGAAGCTTTCTTT
CASSLSAAMNTEAFF
>TRBD2|TRBJ2-5|TRBV6-1|-
TGTGCCAGCAAGGGGAGCGGGAGGGCCGGGGAGACCCAGTACTTC
CASKGSGRAGETQYF
>TRBD1|TRBJ1-1|TRBV2|-
TGTGCCAGCAGACCAAGGACAGGGGGGGACACTGAAGCTTTCTTT
CASRPRTGGDTEAFF
>TRBD1|TRBJ1-2|TRBV9|-
TGTGCCAGCAGCCCTTCCGGGACAGGGGGTGTCTATGGCTACACCTTC
CASSPSGTGGVYGYTF
>-|TRBJ1-2|TRBV27|-
TGTGCCAGCAGTCCAACAGCTAACTATGGCTACACCTTC
CASSPTANYGYTF
>-|TRBJ2-3|TRBV18|-
TGTGCCAGCTCAGCGGACGGGGGCTTGACAGATACGCAGTATTTT
CASSADGGLTDTQYF
>-|TRBJ2-1|TRBV7-9|-
TGTGCCAGCAGCTTAGCGGCACAGGGAGATGAGCAGTTCTTC
CASSLAAQGDEQFF
>TRBD2|TRBJ2-1|TRBV11-2|-
TGTGCCAGCAGGGGGTTAAGGTGGGAGGGACCCTTAAATGAGCAGTTCTTC
CASRGLRWEGPLNEQFF
>TRBD1|TRBJ2-1|TRBV29-1|-
TGCAGCCTGAGGACAGGGTTTAATGAGCAGTTCTTC
CSLRTGFNEQFF
>-|TRBJ2-3|TRBV19|-
TGTACCTCGAAAGATGGATATACGCAGTATTTT
CTSKDGYTQYF
>TRBD2|TRBJ2-5|TRBV4-1|-
TGCGCCAGCAGCCAAGAGTATGGTAGCGGGGCCTTGCGGCAGTACTTC
CASSQEYGSGALRQYF
>-|TRBJ2-7|TRBV28|-
TGTGCCAGCGTGGCTTTCGACTCCTACGAGCAGTACTTC
CASVAFDSYEQYF
>-|TRBJ2-2|TRBV20-1|once
TGCAGTGCTAACTCGGCCGGGGAGCTGTTTTTT
CSANSAGELFF
>-|TRBJ1-1|TRBV28|-
TGTGCCAGCAGTCTCACTTCACGGAACACTGAAGCTTTCTTT
CASSLTSRNTEAFF
>-|TRBJ2-4|TRBV2|-
TGTGCCAGCAGTGAAGTACCAACCCTAGCCAAAAACATTCAGTACTTC
CASSEVPTLAKNIQYF
>-|TRBJ2-7|TRBV5-1|-
TGCGCCAGCAGGTCTAGGGCCGTCTCGCCGGTACCCTACGAGCAGTACTTC
CASRSRAVSPVPYEQYF
>-|TRBJ2-2|TRBV28|-
TGTGCCAGCAGTTCAGAGGTAAACGGAATCACCGGGGAGCTGTTTTTT
CASSSEVNGITGELFF
>-|TRBJ2-1|TRBV7-9|-
TGTGCCAGCAGCTTAGGCGGTCCCGGGGGTAATGAGCAGTTCTTC
CASSLGGPGGNEQFF
>-|TRBJ2-4|TRBV11-2|-
TGTGCCAGCAGCTTAGTGTCAACAAGGGGAAACATTCAGTACTTC
CASSLVSTRGNIQYF
>TRBD1|TRBJ1-6|TRBV10-3|-
TGTGCCATTATCCAGACAGGGGCCCCACCCCTCCACTTT
CAIIQTGAPPLHF
>-|TRBJ1-3|TRBV27|-
TGTGCCAGCAGACAGGGAGCTTTCTCTGGAAACACCATATATTTT
CASRQGAFSGNTIYF
>-|TRBJ1-1|TRBV7-9|-
TGTGCCAGCAGCTTTAGCCCTGAAGCTTTCTTT
CASSFSPEAFF
>-|TRBJ1-2|TRBV27|-
TGTGCCAGCAGCGGACAGAGCGACTATGGCTACACCTTC
CASSGQSDYGYTF
>-|TRBJ1-1|TRBV19|-
TGTGCCAGTAGTCCGGGAGGGAACACTGAAGCTTTCTTT
CASSPGGNTEAFF